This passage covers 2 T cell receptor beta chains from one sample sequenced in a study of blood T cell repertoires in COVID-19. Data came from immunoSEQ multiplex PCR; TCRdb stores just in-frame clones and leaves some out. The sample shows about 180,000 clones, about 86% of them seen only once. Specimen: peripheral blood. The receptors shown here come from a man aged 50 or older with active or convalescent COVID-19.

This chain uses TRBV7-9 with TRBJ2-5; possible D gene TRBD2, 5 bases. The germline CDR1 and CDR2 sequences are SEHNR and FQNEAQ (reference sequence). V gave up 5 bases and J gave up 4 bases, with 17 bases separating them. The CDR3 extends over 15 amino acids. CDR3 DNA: TGTGCCAGCAGCGACTACGATGTGGGAGCAGAGACCCAGTACTTC. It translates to CASSDYDVGAETQYF.

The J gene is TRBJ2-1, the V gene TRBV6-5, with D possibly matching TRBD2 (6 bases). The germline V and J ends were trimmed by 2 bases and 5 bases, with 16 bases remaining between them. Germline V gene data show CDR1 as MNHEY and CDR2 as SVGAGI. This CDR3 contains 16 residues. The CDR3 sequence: CASSYVGGEVHNEQFF. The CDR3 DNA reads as TGTGCCAGCAGTTACGTTGGAGGGGAGGTGCACAATGAGCAGTTCTTC.